This T cell receptor (beta chain) stems from a study of identical twins (TCRdb year 2016). In terms of the full investigation: To test whether fetal clonotypes persist, the study used deep sequencing on TCR alpha and beta repertoires from monozygotic twins, unrelated adults of various ages, and cord blood. To rule out contamination, the twin experiments were replicated at different times with different library preparation protocols. The research as a whole found: A weaker excess of twin sharing was found in beta out-of-frame sequences because the signal-to-noise ratio was lowered by fewer shared sequences. Invariant T cells such as MAIT and iNKT could partly confound zero-insertion analyses, although diverse VJ usage argued against such confounding for most clonotypes. Conclusions relied on cross-sectional statistical analysis, since the same donors could not be followed over many years. Out-of-frame TCR alpha sequences shared between twins showed an excess of low generation-probability sequences compared with coincidental sharing between unrelated individuals. In monozygotic twins, recombination models systematically underestimated out-of-frame TCR alpha sharing, but the models matched the sharing seen between unrelated individuals. Abundant cord blood beta clonotypes had fewer insertions, young adult naive repertoires showed a similar but weaker trend, and memory repertoires showed no such trend.

Only a few counts were recorded for this clonotype. The antigen it binds to is not known. No clone much larger than this one lies a single base away; base qualities are absent. The protocol used for the library was 5' RACE. Instrument on record: Illumina HiSeq 2000. Template switching introduced a universal primer binding site; the final cDNA contained a unique molecular identifier, enabling accurate counting of TCR cDNA molecules. Specific primers in the conserved constant-segment region were used to synthesize first-strand cDNA for the TCR alpha and beta chains. Each cDNA library was double barcoded, with a SMART-Mk sample barcode plus Illumina barcodes, to control for contamination. Two successive PCR steps introduced TruSeq adapter sequences along with Illumina sample barcodes. Sequencing of the TCR alpha and beta cDNA libraries was done on the Illumina HiSeq platform using custom primers. In the paper's pipeline: Unique molecular identifiers were extracted from raw reads with MiGEC, and CDR3 positions were determined with MiXCR. Recombination models were inferred per individual with the repgenHMM and IGoR tools using an EM algorithm. Shared clonotypes were analyzed with the tcR package in R, and sharing was normalized by the product of cloneset sizes. To study raw recombination without the effects of thymic and clonal selection, out-of-frame nonproductive sequences were analyzed. TCRdb took the public reads, trimmed them with fastp at Q25, ran MiXCR for clone calling and kept in-frame beta chains. Rows are combined by CDR3 protein, so each entry shows the most common genes and DNA. TCRdb assigned the V and J calls; the authors' analysis was not used. The sample records just under 550,000 distinct CDR3 sequences, roughly 15% of which are singletons. Around 0.48% of the sample is held by the ten biggest clonotypes.

Only healthy Caucasian donors were included. The twin cohort comprised three pairs of female monozygotic twins, all aged about 18 to 30 years. Positive isolation kits from Invitrogen were used to isolate CD4+ and CD8+ T cell populations. The same sample was also used in a study of yellow fever vaccine responses in identical twins. That second publication adds: According to the authors, in identical twins the way T cells responded to vaccination appeared partly convergent and partly personalized. The study precisely tracked vaccine-responding T cell clones in identical twins.

Material: CD4+ T cells sorted from blood. The source of this sequence is a young woman in good health.

The sequenced DNA: TGTGCCAGCAGCTCGAGGACAGGGGTGGAGACCCAGTACTTC. Its translation reads: CASSSRTGVETQYF. The chain is made from TRBV7-2 and TRBJ2-5, and 9 junctional nucleotides match TRBD1. The CDR3 contains 14 residues, cysteine and phenylalanine counted. The entry retains the CDR3 DNA only, 42 bases that are in frame from base 1. From V the trimming removes 4 bases and from J it removes 5 bases, while the gene matches leave 5 bases of the junction unaccounted for. The germline V gene sets CDR1 to SGHTA and CDR2 to FQGNSA.